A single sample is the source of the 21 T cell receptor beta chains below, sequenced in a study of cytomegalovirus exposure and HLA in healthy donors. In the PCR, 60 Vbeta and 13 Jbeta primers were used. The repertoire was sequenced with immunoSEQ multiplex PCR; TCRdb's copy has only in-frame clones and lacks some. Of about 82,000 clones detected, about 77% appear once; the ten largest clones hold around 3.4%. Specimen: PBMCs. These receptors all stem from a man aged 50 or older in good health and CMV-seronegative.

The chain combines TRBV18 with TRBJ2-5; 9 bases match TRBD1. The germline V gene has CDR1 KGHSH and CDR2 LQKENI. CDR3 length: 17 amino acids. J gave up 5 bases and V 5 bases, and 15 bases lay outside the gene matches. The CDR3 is CASSISQTGTGSETQYF. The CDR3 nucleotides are TGTGCCAGCTCAATAAGCCAAACCGGGACAGGGAGCGAGACCCAGTACTTC. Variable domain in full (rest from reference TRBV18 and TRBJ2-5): NAGVMQNPRHLVRRRGQEARLRCSPMKGHSHVYWYRQLPEEGLKFMVYLQKENIIDESGMPKERFSAEFPKEGPSILRIQQVVRGDSAAYFCASSISQTGTGSETQYFGPGTRLLVL.

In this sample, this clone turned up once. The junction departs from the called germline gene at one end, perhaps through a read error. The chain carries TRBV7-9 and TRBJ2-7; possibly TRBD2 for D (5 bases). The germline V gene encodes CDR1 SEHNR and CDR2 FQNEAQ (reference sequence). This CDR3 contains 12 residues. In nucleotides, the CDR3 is TGTTCCAGCAGCCCGGACTTAAACGAGCAGTACTTC. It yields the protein CSSSPDLNEQYF. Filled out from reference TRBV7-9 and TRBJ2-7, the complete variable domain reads DTGVSQNPRHKITKRGQNVTFRCDPISEHNRLYWYRQTLGQGPEFLTYFQNEAQLEKSRLLSDRFSAERPKGSFSTLEIQRTEQGDSAMYLCSSSPDLNEQYFGPGTRLTVT.

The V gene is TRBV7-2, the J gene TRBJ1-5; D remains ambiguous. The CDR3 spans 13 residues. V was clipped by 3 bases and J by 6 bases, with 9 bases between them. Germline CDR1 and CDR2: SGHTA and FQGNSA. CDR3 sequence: CASSLQEGQPQHF. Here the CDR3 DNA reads TGTGCCAGCAGCTTGCAGGAGGGTCAGCCCCAGCATTTT.

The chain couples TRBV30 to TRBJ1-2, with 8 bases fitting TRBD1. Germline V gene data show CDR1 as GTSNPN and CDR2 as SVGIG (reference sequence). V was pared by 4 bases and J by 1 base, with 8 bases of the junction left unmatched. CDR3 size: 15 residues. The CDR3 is CAWKPQQGVNYGYTF. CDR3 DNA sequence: TGTGCCTGGAAGCCCCAACAGGGGGTTAACTATGGCTACACCTTC.

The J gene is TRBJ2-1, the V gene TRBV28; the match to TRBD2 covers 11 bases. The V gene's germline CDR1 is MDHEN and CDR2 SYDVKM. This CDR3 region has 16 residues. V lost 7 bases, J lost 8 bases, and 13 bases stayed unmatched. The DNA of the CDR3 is TGTGCCAGCATTGACGGGATAGCGGGGGGGCCCCATGAGCAGTTCTTC. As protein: CASIDGIAGGPHEQFF.

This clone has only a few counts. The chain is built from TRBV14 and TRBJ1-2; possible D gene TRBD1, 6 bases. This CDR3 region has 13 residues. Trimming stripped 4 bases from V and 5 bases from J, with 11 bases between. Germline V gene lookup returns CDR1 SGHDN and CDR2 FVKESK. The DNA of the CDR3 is TGTGCCAGCAGCCCCGACAGGCAATATGGCTACACCTTC. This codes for CASSPDRQYGYTF.

As DNA, the CDR3 is TGTGCCAGTAGTCCGGGGACTGGGGCCAACGTCCTGACTTTC. Amino acid sequence: CASSPGTGANVLTF. The V gene is TRBV19, the J gene TRBJ2-6, with a tentative D call TRBD2 (5 bases). V shed 5 bases and J shed 2 bases, with 7 bases lying between them. CDR3 length equals 14 residues. CDR1 LNHDA and CDR2 SQIVND come from the germline V gene (reference sequence).

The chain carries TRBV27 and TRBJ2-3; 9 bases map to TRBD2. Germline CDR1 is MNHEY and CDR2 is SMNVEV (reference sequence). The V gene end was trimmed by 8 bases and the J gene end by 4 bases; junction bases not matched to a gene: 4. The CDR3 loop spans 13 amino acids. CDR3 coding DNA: TGTGCCAGCCGACTAGCGGCCCCAGATACGCAGTATTTT. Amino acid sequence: CASRLAAPDTQYF.

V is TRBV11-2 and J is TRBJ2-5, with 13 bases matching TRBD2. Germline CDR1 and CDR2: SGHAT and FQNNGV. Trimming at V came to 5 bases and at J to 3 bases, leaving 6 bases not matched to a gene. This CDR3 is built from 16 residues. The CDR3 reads CASSTGTSGEEETQYF. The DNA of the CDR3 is TGTGCCAGCAGCACCGGGACTAGCGGGGAGGAAGAGACCCAGTACTTC.

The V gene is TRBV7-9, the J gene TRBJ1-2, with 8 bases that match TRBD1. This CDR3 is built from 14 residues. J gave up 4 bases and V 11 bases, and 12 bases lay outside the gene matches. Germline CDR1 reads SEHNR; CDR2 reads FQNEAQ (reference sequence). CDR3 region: CAGETGGSAYGYTF. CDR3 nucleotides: TGTGCCGGAGAAACAGGGGGTTCGGCCTATGGCTACACCTTC.

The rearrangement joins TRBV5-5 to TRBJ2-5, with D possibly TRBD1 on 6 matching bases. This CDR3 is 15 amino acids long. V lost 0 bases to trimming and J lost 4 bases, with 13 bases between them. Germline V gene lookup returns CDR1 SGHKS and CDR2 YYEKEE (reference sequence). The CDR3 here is CASSLGPGVVETQYF. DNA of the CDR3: TGTGCCAGCAGCTTGGGGCCAGGGGTGGTAGAGACCCAGTACTTC.

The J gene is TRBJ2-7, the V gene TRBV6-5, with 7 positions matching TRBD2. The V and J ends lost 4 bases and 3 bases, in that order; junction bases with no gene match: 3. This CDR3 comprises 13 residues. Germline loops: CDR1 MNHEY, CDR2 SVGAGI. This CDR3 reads CASSFSGDYEQYF. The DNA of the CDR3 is TGTGCCAGCAGTTTCAGCGGGGACTACGAGCAGTACTTC.

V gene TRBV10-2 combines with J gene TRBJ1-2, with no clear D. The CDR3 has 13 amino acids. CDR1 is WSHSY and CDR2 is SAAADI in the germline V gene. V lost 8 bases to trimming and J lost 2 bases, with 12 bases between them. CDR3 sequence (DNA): TGCGCCAGCGGTCGGGTCCTCAACTATGGCTACACCTTC. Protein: CASGRVLNYGYTF.

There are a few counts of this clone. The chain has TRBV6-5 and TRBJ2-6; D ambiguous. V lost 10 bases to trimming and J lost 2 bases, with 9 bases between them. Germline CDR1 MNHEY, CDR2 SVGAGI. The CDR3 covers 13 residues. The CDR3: CATHSTGANVLTF. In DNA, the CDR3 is TGTGCCACCCACTCGACTGGGGCCAACGTCCTGACTTTC.

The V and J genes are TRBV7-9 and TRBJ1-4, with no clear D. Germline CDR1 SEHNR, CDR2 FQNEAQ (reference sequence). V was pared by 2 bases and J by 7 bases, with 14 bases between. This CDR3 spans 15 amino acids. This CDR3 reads CASSLSSVPSEKLFF. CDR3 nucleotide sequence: TGTGCCAGCAGCTTAAGTTCGGTGCCTTCTGAAAAACTGTTTTTT.

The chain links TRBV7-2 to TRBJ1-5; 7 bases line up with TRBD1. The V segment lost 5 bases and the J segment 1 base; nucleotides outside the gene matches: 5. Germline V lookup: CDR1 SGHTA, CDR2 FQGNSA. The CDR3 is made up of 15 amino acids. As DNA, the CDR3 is TGTGCCAGCAGCGCGACAGGGACCAGCAATCAGCCCCAGCATTTT. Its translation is CASSATGTSNQPQHF.

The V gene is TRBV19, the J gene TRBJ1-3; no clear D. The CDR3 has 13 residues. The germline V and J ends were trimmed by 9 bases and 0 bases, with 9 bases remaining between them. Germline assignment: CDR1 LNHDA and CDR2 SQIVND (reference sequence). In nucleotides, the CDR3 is TGTGCCAGCAGAGGAAACTCTGGAAACACCATATATTTT. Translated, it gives CASRGNSGNTIYF. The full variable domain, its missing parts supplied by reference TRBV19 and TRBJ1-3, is DGGITQSPKYLFRKEGQNVTLSCEQNLNHDAMYWYRQDPGQGLRLIYYSQIVNDFQKGDIAEGYSVSREKKESFPLTVTSAQKNPTAFYLCASRGNSGNTIYFGEGSWLTVV.

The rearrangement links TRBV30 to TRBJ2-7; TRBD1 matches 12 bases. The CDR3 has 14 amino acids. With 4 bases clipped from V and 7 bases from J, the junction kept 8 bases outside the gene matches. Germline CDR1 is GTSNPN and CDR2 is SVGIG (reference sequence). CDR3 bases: TGTGCCTGGACCCGGGACAGGGGGCTCGGGGAGCAGTACTTC. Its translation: CAWTRDRGLGEQYF.

The CDR3 region has the DNA TGTGCCAGCTCACGCGGAGGGTCCCCCTACGAGCAGTACTTC. Protein: CASSRGGSPYEQYF. This chain uses TRBV18 with TRBJ2-7; D is possibly TRBD2 (6 bases). V lost 4 bases and J 2 bases, leaving 12 bases between the germline ends. Germline CDR1 reads KGHSH; CDR2 reads LQKENI. This CDR3 has 14 residues.

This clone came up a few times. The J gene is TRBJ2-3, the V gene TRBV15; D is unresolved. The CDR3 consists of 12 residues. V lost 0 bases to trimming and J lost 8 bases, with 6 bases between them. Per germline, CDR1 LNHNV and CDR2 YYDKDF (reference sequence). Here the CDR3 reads CATSRDVATQYF. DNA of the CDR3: TGTGCCACCAGCAGAGATGTGGCTACGCAGTATTTT.

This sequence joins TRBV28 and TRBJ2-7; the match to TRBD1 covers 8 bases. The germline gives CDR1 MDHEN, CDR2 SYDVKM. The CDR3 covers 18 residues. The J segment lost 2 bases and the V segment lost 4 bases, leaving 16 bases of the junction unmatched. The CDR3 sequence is CASSSGQGLTPLPYEQYF. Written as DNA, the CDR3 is TGTGCCAGCAGTTCCGGACAGGGTCTAACGCCACTGCCCTACGAGCAGTACTTC.